The clone carrying this T cell receptor (beta chain) occurred once. The antigen remains unidentified. Repertoires were generated with immunoSEQ multiplex PCR, while TCRdb's copy carries only in-frame clones and drops some. This table holds 150,000 to 200,000 clones, approximately 88% found once. This entry comes from a study of T cell responses to AZD1222 COVID-19 vaccine. Whole-study context: Analyses pooled second doses at about 4 or about 12 weeks.

This CDR3 contains 13 residues. The ends lost 3 bases at V and 1 base at J; junction bases unmatched: 1. Looked up from germline, CDR1 is SGHRS and CDR2 is YFSETQ. Findings and limits, study-wide: Reports indicate that nearly half of spike-specific TCRs are directed at unmutated variant regions. Following two doses of AZD1222, Spike-specific TCR breadth and depth rose.

This sample comprised peripheral blood, obtained on day 0 of AZD1222 vaccination. The sequence was obtained from an adult in good health. The chain employs TRBV5-1 and TRBJ2-7; 7 bases align to TRBD1. CDR3 protein: CASSWDSSYEQYF. The CDR3 bases are TGCGCCAGCAGCTGGGACAGTTCCTACGAGCAGTACTTC.